The 4 T cell receptor beta chains presented below share a single source sample, sequenced in a study of T cell clonotyping in hematopoietic cell transplantation. The method was immunoSEQ multiplex PCR; TCRdb's version includes in-frame clones alone and lacks a portion of them. This sample yields approximately 44,000 clones, of which 85% are seen a single time; roughly 3.1% belongs to the top ten. Time point noted: recipient sample about 28 days before transplant, after cytoreduction. The material sequenced was peripheral blood mononuclear cells, taken before stem cell transplant. The receptors derive from a man aged 55-75 years with acute myeloid leukemia. Some clones in this sample may be carry-over from other donors' samples.

The rearrangement links TRBV28 to TRBJ1-4, with TRBD1 matching 10 bases. Germline V CDR1 and CDR2: MDHEN, SYDVKM. There are 18 residues in the CDR3. Germline trimming cut 5 bases from V and 0 bases from J; bases unmatched to any gene: 9. In nucleotides, the CDR3 is TGTGCCAGCAGTATCGCCGGGACAGGGGTTGCAACTAATGAAAAACTGTTTTTT. The encoded protein is CASSIAGTGVATNEKLFF.

This clone was detected a few times. The chain uses TRBV4-1 and TRBJ1-2; no clear D gene. Per the germline V gene, CDR1 is MGHRA and CDR2 is YSYEKL. The CDR3 consists of 13 residues. V lost 0 bases and J lost 4, with 6 bases in between. CDR3 region: CASSQDNAYGYTF. CDR3 in DNA: TGCGCCAGCAGCCAAGACAACGCCTATGGCTACACCTTC.

CDR3 nucleotides: TGTGCCAGCAGCTTAAACGGGGGCCCACACGAGCAGTACTTC. This sequence encodes CASSLNGGPHEQYF. J is TRBJ2-7 and V is TRBV13; D is tentatively TRBD1 or TRBD2 (6 bases each). Trimming cost V 2 bases and J 5 bases, with 13 bases left between them. This CDR3 spans 14 amino acids. CDR1 is PRHDT, CDR2 FYEKMQ, per germline (reference sequence).

This chain links TRBV27 with TRBJ2-7, with unresolved D. V lost 1 base and J lost 0, with 4 bases in between. CDR1 is MNHEY and CDR2 is SMNVEV in the germline V gene (reference sequence). The CDR3 totals 13 residues. Here the CDR3 DNA reads TGTGCCAGCAGTTTATGGTACTCCTACGAGCAGTACTTC. Amino acids: CASSLWYSYEQYF.